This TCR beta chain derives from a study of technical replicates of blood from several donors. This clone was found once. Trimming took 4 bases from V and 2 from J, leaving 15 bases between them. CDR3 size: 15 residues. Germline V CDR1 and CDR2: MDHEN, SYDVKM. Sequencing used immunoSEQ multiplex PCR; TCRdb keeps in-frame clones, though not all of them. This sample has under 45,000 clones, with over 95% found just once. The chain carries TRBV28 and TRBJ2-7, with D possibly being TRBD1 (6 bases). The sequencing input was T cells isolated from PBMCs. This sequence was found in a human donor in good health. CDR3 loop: CASSWNRVEPYEQYF. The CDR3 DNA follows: TGTGCCAGCAGTTGGAACAGGGTAGAACCCTACGAGCAGTACTTC.